The 30 T cell receptor beta chains in this list originate from one sample, sequenced in a study of monozygotic twins with inflammatory bowel disease. After re-calling the 5' RACE reads, TCRdb lists one entry per CDR3 protein, DNA absent. This sample's table has a few hundred thousand distinct CDR3 sequences. The sequencing sample was made of blood. Receptors originate from a human donor with ulcerative colitis or Crohn's disease, or a healthy co-twin of an affected twin (not recorded which).

The V gene is TRBV5-5, the J gene TRBJ2-1; there is no DNA to check the TCRdb D call of TRBD1. Germline V CDR1 and CDR2: SGHKS, YYEKEE (reference sequence). The CDR3 contains 13 residues. The CDR3 sequence is CASSLGTANEQFF.

The chain couples TRBV19 to TRBJ1-1; lacking DNA, the TRBD1 call made by TCRdb goes unchecked. This CDR3 region has 18 residues. Per germline, CDR1 LNHDA and CDR2 SQIVND (reference sequence). The CDR3 sequence is CASSISYRGIRFNTEAFF.

The rearrangement joins TRBV9 to TRBJ2-7; there is no DNA to check the TCRdb D call of TRBD1. Germline V gene sequence: CDR1 SGDLS, CDR2 YYNGEE. CDR3 length equals 13 residues. CDR3 protein: CASSLIDRDEQYF. Full variable domain (rest looked up from reference TRBV9 and TRBJ2-7): DSGVTQTPKHLITATGQRVTLRCSPRSGDLSVYWYQQSLDQGLQFLIQYYNGEERAKGNILERFSAQQFPDLHSELNLSSLELGDSALYFCASSLIDRDEQYFGPGTRLTVT.

The rearrangement links TRBV18 to TRBJ2-7; the TCRdb call, TRBD1, lacks DNA for checking. This CDR3 is built from 18 residues. Germline V gives CDR1 KGHSH, CDR2 LQKENI. The CDR3 loop reads CASSLLAPTAQFSYEQYF.

The CDR3 sequence: CASGLAGGYNEQFF. J is TRBJ2-1 and V is TRBV12-3 or TRBV12-4; TCRdb proposes TRBD1, but this gene call is untestable without DNA. The CDR3 is made up of 14 amino acids.

The chain links TRBV20-1 to TRBJ1-4. CDR3 length equals 13 residues. CDR1 is DFQATT, CDR2 SNEGSKA, per germline (reference sequence). CDR3 sequence reads: CSASREVNEKLFF.

This CDR3 is CASSESRPSGANVLTF. The genes are TRBV10-2 and TRBJ2-6. The CDR3 has 16 residues. The germline CDR1 and CDR2 sequences are WSHSY and SAAADI.

This rearrangement joins TRBV4-2 to TRBJ1-5; TCRdb names TRBD1, which stays unverified in the absence of DNA. CDR1 and CDR2 (germline): LGHNA, YNFKEQ. CDR3 size: 16 residues. CDR3 residues: CASSQDMGQRREPQHF.

The gene calls are TRBV7-2 and TRBJ1-1; TCRdb's D gene call, TRBD1, goes unchecked for lack of DNA. The CDR3 spans 13 residues. Looked up from germline, CDR1 is SGHTA and CDR2 is FQGNSA. The CDR3 is CASSPKGGSRAFF.

V and J are TRBV7-2 and TRBJ1-2. CDR3 length equals 13 residues. The germline gives CDR1 SGHTA, CDR2 FQGNSA. The CDR3 protein is CASSPDWNYGYTF.

CDR3 loop: CASSLVSRPSGVYEQYF. The chain is built from TRBV11-2 and TRBJ2-7; with no DNA, the TCRdb D assignment of TRBD2 cannot be verified. CDR1 SGHAT and CDR2 FQNNGV come from the germline V gene. This CDR3 spans 17 amino acids.

This chain uses TRBV5-1 with TRBJ2-2; no DNA is available, so the TRBD1 call from TCRdb remains unchecked. This CDR3 has 14 residues. CDR1 and CDR2 from the germline V gene are SGHRS and YFSETQ. The CDR3 sequence is CASSPGQLTGELFF.

The genes are TRBV7-6 and TRBJ2-2; as DNA is missing, the TRBD1 call by TCRdb cannot be tested. Per germline, CDR1 SGHVS and CDR2 FNYEAQ. The CDR3 has 16 residues. CDR3 amino acids: CASRLRQGGHTGELFF. Full variable domain (missing parts from reference TRBV7-6 and TRBJ2-2): GAGVSQSPRYKVTKRGQDVALRCDPISGHVSLYWYRQALGQGPEFLTYFNYEAQQDKSGLPNDRFSAERPEGSISTLTIQRTEQRDSAMYRCASRLRQGGHTGELFFGEGSRLTVL.

This chain joins TRBV20-1 and TRBJ1-1. The length of the CDR3 is 12 residues. Germline loops: CDR1 DFQATT, CDR2 SNEGSKA (reference sequence). The CDR3 spells CSARHTLSPAFF.

V usage is TRBV20-1 and J usage is TRBJ1-3; no DNA is available, so the TRBD1 call from TCRdb remains unchecked. Germline assignment: CDR1 DFQATT and CDR2 SNEGSKA (reference sequence). The CDR3 extends over 14 amino acids. CDR3 region: CSASSGGSGNTIYF.

The rearrangement links TRBV12-3 or TRBV12-4 to TRBJ1-1. The CDR3 consists of 12 residues. The CDR3 loop reads CASSLGASEAFF.

The chain combines TRBV5-1 with TRBJ1-5. CDR1 is SGHRS and CDR2 is YFSETQ in the germline V gene. CDR3 length: 13 amino acids. The CDR3 here is CASSTDSNQPQHF.

The chain uses TRBV5-1 and TRBJ1-1; TCRdb outputs TRBD1, but without DNA this stays unchecked. This CDR3 is 15 amino acids long. Germline V CDR1 and CDR2: SGHRS, YFSETQ. CDR3 protein: CASSDQGAKNTEAFF.

The chain uses TRBV7-9 and TRBJ2-3; with no DNA, the TCRdb D assignment of TRBD1 cannot be verified. The CDR3 loop spans 17 amino acids. Germline CDR1 and CDR2: SEHNR and FQNEAQ (reference sequence). The CDR3 is CASSLVVRGHSGDTQYF. The full variable domain, in which reference TRBV7-9 and TRBJ2-3 provide the parts outside the CDR3, is DTGVSQNPRHKITKRGQNVTFRCDPISEHNRLYWYRQTLGQGPEFLTYFQNEAQLEKSRLLSDRFSAERPKGSFSTLEIQRTEQGDSAMYLCASSLVVRGHSGDTQYFGPGTRLTVL.

The chain is built from TRBV29-1 and TRBJ1-5; no DNA is available, so the TRBD1 call from TCRdb remains unchecked. CDR1 and CDR2 (germline): SQVTM, ANQGSEA. The CDR3 totals 16 residues. The CDR3 reads CSVGQGQRDSNQPQHF.

The V gene is TRBV7-8, the J gene TRBJ2-3. The germline V gene encodes CDR1 SGHVS and CDR2 FQNEAQ. The CDR3 runs to 11 residues. CDR3 residues: CASSVRDTQYF.

V and J are TRBV19 and TRBJ1-5; the D call of TRBD1 rests on TCRdb alone, since no DNA is present to check it. There are 15 residues in the CDR3. CDR1 and CDR2 (germline): LNHDA, SQIVND (reference sequence). The CDR3 reads CASSETGGREQPQHF. Variable domain in full (rest from reference TRBV19 and TRBJ1-5): DGGITQSPKYLFRKEGQNVTLSCEQNLNHDAMYWYRQDPGQGLRLIYYSQIVNDFQKGDIAEGYSVSREKKESFPLTVTSAQKNPTAFYLCASSETGGREQPQHFGDGTRLSIL.

The V gene is TRBV12-3 or TRBV12-4, the J gene TRBJ1-4; without DNA, the TCRdb call of TRBD1 cannot be checked. The CDR3 runs 15 residues. CDR3 sequence: CASSPSGGSNEKLFF.

J is TRBJ2-7 and V is TRBV6-2 or TRBV6-3; the TCRdb call, TRBD2, lacks DNA for checking. The V gene's germline CDR1 is MNHEY and CDR2 SVGEGT. This CDR3 comprises 13 residues. CDR3 sequence: CASTSGGFYEQYF.

The CDR3 reads CASSAEGLAGVNEQFF. V gene TRBV6-1 combines with J gene TRBJ2-1; TCRdb reports TRBD2, a call that lacks DNA to check it against. Germline V gene data show CDR1 as MNHNS and CDR2 as SASEGT. The CDR3 runs 16 residues.

This chain connects TRBV5-1 to TRBJ1-1; TCRdb's assignment of TRBD1 cannot be checked, as there is no DNA. From germline, CDR1 is SGHRS and CDR2 YFSETQ. The CDR3 loop spans 15 amino acids. The CDR3 sequence: CASSLAGPGLPEAFF.

The J gene is TRBJ2-3, the V gene TRBV4-1; the D call from TCRdb, TRBD1, cannot be confirmed without DNA. The CDR3 spans 15 residues. Germline assignment: CDR1 MGHRA and CDR2 YSYEKL. The chain's CDR3 is CASSQEGTPYDTQYF.

The V and J genes are TRBV19 and TRBJ1-2; TCRdb lists TRBD1, though no DNA is available to test this call. This CDR3 has 16 residues. Germline V gene sequence: CDR1 LNHDA, CDR2 SQIVND (reference sequence). The CDR3 here is CASTYSTAGTGDGYTF.

The chain employs TRBV2 and TRBJ2-3; TCRdb gives TRBD1 as the D gene, but with no DNA this cannot be confirmed. The germline CDR1 and CDR2 sequences are SNHLY and FYNNEI. The CDR3 is made up of 15 amino acids. This CDR3 is CASSYGQPRADTQYF.

V and J are TRBV7-2 and TRBJ1-5; the TCRdb D gene call, TRBD1, has no DNA to confirm it. Germline lookup yields CDR1 SGHTA and CDR2 FQGNSA. The CDR3 runs to 13 residues. The CDR3 here is CASSPGGSQPQHF. The full variable domain, in which reference TRBV7-2 and TRBJ1-5 provide the parts outside the CDR3, is GAGVSQSPSNKVTEKGKDVELRCDPISGHTALYWYRQSLGQGLEFLIYFQGNSAPDKSGLPSDRFSAERTGGSVSTLTIQRTQQEDSAVYLCASSPGGSQPQHFGDGTRLSIL.